The 32 T cell receptor beta chains below were found in one sample sequenced in a study of control samples from healthy donors and cancer patients. Only in-frame clones appear in the TCRdb table, and some are missing; sequencing was by immunoSEQ multiplex PCR. The profile shows some 120,000 clones, around 90% of them singletons. The sample taken for sequencing was blood. The receptors stem from a man between 18 and 35 years old in good health.

The gene calls are TRBV30 and TRBJ2-5; the D gene is possibly TRBD2 (6 bases). The CDR3 totals 14 residues. The ends were cut back, 0 bases at V and 5 bases at J, with 13 bases in the middle. Germline assignment: CDR1 GTSNPN and CDR2 SVGIG (reference sequence). The CDR3 loop is CAWSVLGGTETQYF. In nucleotides, the CDR3 is TGTGCCTGGAGTGTACTTGGAGGGACGGAGACCCAGTACTTC.

This rearrangement joins TRBV13 to TRBJ1-1; D remains unclear. Germline V gives CDR1 PRHDT, CDR2 FYEKMQ (reference sequence). The CDR3 sequence is 13 residues long. Trimming shortened V by 0 bases and J by 4 bases, and 6 bases separated the two germline ends. CDR3 region: CASSLGGATEAFF. The DNA for the CDR3 is TGTGCCAGCAGCTTAGGGGGAGCCACTGAAGCTTTCTTT.

The CDR3 reads CAWRAPGNIQYF. The CDR3 coding sequence is TGTGCCTGGAGGGCCCCAGGAAACATTCAGTACTTC. This chain uses TRBV30 with TRBJ2-4, with D unresolved. The V and J ends lost 3 bases and 6 bases respectively, with 9 bases between them. This CDR3 is 12 amino acids long. Germline-derived CDR1 and CDR2 are GTSNPN and SVGIG (reference sequence).

V is TRBV3-1 (or the pseudogene TRBV3-2) and J is TRBJ1-6; D remains ambiguous. The CDR3 extends over 13 amino acids. Trimming took off 3 bases at V and 10 bases at J, with 10 bases between the two ends. Germline CDR1 LGHDT, CDR2 YNNKEL (reference sequence). CDR3 bases: TGTGCCAGCAGCCATGAACAGAGGTCACCCCTCCACTTT. It is translated as CASSHEQRSPLHF.

This chain connects TRBV18 to TRBJ2-1, with no clear D. Germline V lookup: CDR1 KGHSH, CDR2 LQKENI. V was shortened by 1 base and J by 8 bases, with 18 bases between the two germline ends. The CDR3 sequence is 16 residues long. The DNA of the CDR3 is TGTGCCAGCTCACCACTTTCAGCTAGACGCGTGGATGAGCAGTTCTTC. Its translation: CASSPLSARRVDEQFF. The whole variable domain, filled in from reference TRBV18 and TRBJ2-1, reads NAGVMQNPRHLVRRRGQEARLRCSPMKGHSHVYWYRQLPEEGLKFMVYLQKENIIDESGMPKERFSAEFPKEGPSILRIQQVVRGDSAAYFCASSPLSARRVDEQFFGPGTRLTVL.

V gene TRBV5-1 combines with J gene TRBJ1-2, with 9 bases fitting TRBD1. Germline trimming cut 4 bases from V and 4 bases from J; bases unmatched to any gene: 14. The CDR3 loop spans 17 amino acids. The V gene's germline CDR1 is SGHRS and CDR2 YFSETQ. CDR3 bases: TGCGCCAGCAGCCCCTTTTCCGGGGACAGGGAACTCTATGGCTACACCTTC. Protein: CASSPFSGDRELYGYTF.

J is TRBJ2-2 and V is TRBV9; a possible D gene is TRBD1 (5 bases). The V and J ends lost 3 bases and 4 bases respectively, with 16 bases between them. CDR1 is SGDLS, CDR2 YYNGEE, per germline. The CDR3 is 16 residues long. CDR3 amino acids: CASSAQLGVVTGELFF. The CDR3 DNA follows: TGTGCCAGCAGCGCTCAGTTAGGGGTGGTCACCGGGGAGCTGTTTTTT.

V and J are TRBV24-1 and TRBJ2-2; 9 bases match TRBD1. The junction had 7 bases not matched to a gene; V was cut back by 6 bases and J by 3 bases. Germline-derived CDR1 and CDR2 are KGHDR and SFDVKD. The CDR3 is made up of 16 amino acids. This chain's CDR3 is CATSRRDRVDTGELFF. CDR3 nucleotide sequence: TGTGCCACCAGTCGAAGGGACAGGGTTGACACCGGGGAGCTGTTTTTT.

The chain combines TRBV7-3 with TRBJ1-2; 7 nucleotides line up with TRBD1. V lost 4 bases and J lost 8; bases outside the gene matches: 7. Germline CDR1 and CDR2: SGHTA and FQGTGA. The CDR3 is 13 amino acids. DNA of the CDR3: TGTGCCAGCAGCTCGTACAGGGGAGGCGGCTACACCTTC. This gives the protein CASSSYRGGGYTF.

In this sample, this clone turned up once. The chain is built from TRBV3-1 (or the pseudogene TRBV3-2) and TRBJ2-7; 15 positions match TRBD2. CDR1 and CDR2 (germline): LGHDT, YNNKEL (reference sequence). The CDR3 extends over 15 amino acids. After removal of 6 bases from V and 4 bases from J, the junction contained 4 bases not matched to a gene. The CDR3 DNA sequence: TGTGCCAGCAGAGATGGGACTAGCGGGGGGTACGAGCAGTACTTC. It codes for CASRDGTSGGYEQYF.

V is TRBV5-1 and J is TRBJ2-1; 12 bases fit TRBD2. Germline V gene lookup returns CDR1 SGHRS and CDR2 YFSETQ. After removal of 4 bases from V and 4 bases from J, the junction contained 3 bases not matched to a gene. The CDR3 totals 15 residues. The CDR3 sequence is CASSRLAGEYNEQFF. In DNA form, the CDR3 reads TGCGCCAGCAGCCGACTAGCGGGAGAGTACAATGAGCAGTTCTTC.

The chain is built from TRBV10-3 and TRBJ2-5; D not resolved. Trimming took off 3 bases at V and 0 bases at J, with 5 bases between the two ends. The CDR3 has 13 residues. Per the germline V gene, CDR1 is ENHRY and CDR2 is SYGVKD. The CDR3 DNA reads as TGTGCCATCAGTGATGGGTACCAAGAGACCCAGTACTTC. Amino acids: CAISDGYQETQYF.

The gene calls are TRBV10-3 and TRBJ1-2; D may be TRBD1 (5 bases). The germline CDR1 and CDR2 sequences are ENHRY and SYGVKD. Between the trimmed V and J ends, which lost 7 bases and 2 bases, there was a span of 14 bases. This CDR3 is 14 amino acids long. CDR3 amino acids: CAITEGTWNYGYTF. CDR3 in DNA: TGTGCCATCACCGAGGGGACCTGGAACTATGGCTACACCTTC.

The chain has TRBV28 and TRBJ2-5; D unresolved. The CDR3 length is 15 residues. Trimming removed 6 bases from V and 1 base from J, with 15 bases in between. The V gene's germline CDR1 is MDHEN and CDR2 SYDVKM. CDR3 amino acids: CASSGSSGIQETQYF. The CDR3 coding sequence is TGTGCCAGCAGCGGTTCGAGTGGTATCCAAGAGACCCAGTACTTC.

V gene TRBV5-1 combines with J gene TRBJ1-4, with 8 nucleotides matching TRBD1. The CDR3 is 15 amino acids. V was pared by 6 bases and J by 2 bases, with 6 bases of the junction left unmatched. Germline CDR1 reads SGHRS; CDR2 reads YFSETQ. CDR3 sequence reads: CASTPRGLTNEKLFF. The CDR3 region has the DNA TGCGCCAGCACCCCCAGGGGGCTGACTAATGAAAAACTGTTTTTT.

The J gene is TRBJ2-3, the V gene TRBV11-3, with a possible D match to TRBD2 (5 bases). Germline V gene data show CDR1 as SGHNT and CDR2 as YENEEA. Trimming removed 0 bases at V and 4 bases at J, with 5 bases between. The CDR3 consists of 13 residues. CDR3 sequence reads: CASSLEGADTQYF. In DNA, the CDR3 is TGTGCCAGCAGCTTAGAGGGAGCAGATACGCAGTATTTT.

The gene calls are TRBV7-3 and TRBJ2-5; 8 bases align to TRBD2. Germline CDR1 is SGHTA and CDR2 is FQGTGA. The CDR3 has 16 amino acids. With 1 base clipped from V and 1 base from J, the junction kept 5 bases outside the gene matches. The DNA for the CDR3 is TGTGCCAGCAGCTTAATGGCGGGGGGTTCCCAAGAGACCCAGTACTTC. Amino acids: CASSLMAGGSQETQYF.

V usage is TRBV7-2 and J usage is TRBJ2-1; D might be TRBD2 (6 bases). V was cut by 3 bases and J by 4 bases, with 13 bases left in between. The CDR3 consists of 15 residues. Germline assignment: CDR1 SGHTA and CDR2 FQGNSA. CDR3 sequence (DNA): TGTGCCAGCAGCTTGTCCCGGGGGTTTTACAATGAGCAGTTCTTC. It codes for CASSLSRGFYNEQFF.

The chain links TRBV30 to TRBJ1-1, with D possibly TRBD1 on 5 matching bases. Trimming shortened V by 7 bases and J by 1 base, and 10 bases separated the two germline ends. Germline-derived CDR1 and CDR2 are GTSNPN and SVGIG (reference sequence). The CDR3 is 12 residues long. The CDR3 DNA is TGTGCCTACCGGACACCGAACACTGAAGCTTTCTTT. Protein: CAYRTPNTEAFF.

This chain joins TRBV5-8 and TRBJ2-1; D gene ambiguous. CDR1 SGHTS and CDR2 YDEGEE come from the germline V gene. The CDR3 is 16 residues long. V was trimmed by 0 bases and J by 0 bases, leaving 10 bases between them. The CDR3 sequence is CASSLDGRSSYNEQFF. DNA of the CDR3: TGTGCCAGCAGCTTGGACGGACGGAGCTCCTACAATGAGCAGTTCTTC.

Written as DNA, the CDR3 is TGTGCCAGCAGCAGCCGGACAGGTAAAGAGACCCAGTACTTC. Amino acids: CASSSRTGKETQYF. This rearrangement joins TRBV21-1 to TRBJ2-5; TRBD1 reflects the table's D call only, with no check against the DNA. TRBV21-1 is labeled a pseudogene. The length of the CDR3 is 14 residues.

J is TRBJ1-4 and V is TRBV11-2; the D is unclear. V was pared by 1 base and J by 8 bases, with 8 bases between. The CDR3 totals 13 residues. Germline values: CDR1 SGHAT, CDR2 FQNNGV. The CDR3 bases are TGTGCCAGCAGCTTAGCTTCATACGAAAAACTGTTTTTT. The encoded protein is CASSLASYEKLFF.

V gene TRBV10-3 combines with J gene TRBJ1-4; 9 bases match TRBD1. The V gene's germline CDR1 is ENHRY and CDR2 SYGVKD. V lost 11 bases to trimming and J lost 0 bases; unmatched junction nucleotides: 10. The CDR3 covers 16 residues. The CDR3 sequence is CALNGTGRATNEKLFF. CDR3 in DNA: TGTGCCCTGAACGGGACAGGGCGCGCAACTAATGAAAAACTGTTTTTT.

The chain employs TRBV2 and TRBJ2-4; TRBD1 aligns across 9 bases. Germline V lookup: CDR1 SNHLY, CDR2 FYNNEI. CDR3 length equals 17 residues. The ends lost 8 bases at V and 0 bases at J; junction bases unmatched: 11. The CDR3 DNA reads as TGTGCCAGCGGGGGACAGGGTTTTGTTCTAGCCAAAAACATTCAGTACTTC. Its translation: CASGGQGFVLAKNIQYF.

This chain connects TRBV13 to TRBJ2-2; D not resolved. Trimming pared 3 bases from V and 6 bases from J, leaving 5 bases between. The V gene's germline CDR1 is PRHDT and CDR2 FYEKMQ (reference sequence). The CDR3 length is 12 residues. The CDR3 here is CASSLGSGELFF. Written as DNA, the CDR3 is TGTGCCAGCAGCTTGGGGTCCGGGGAGCTGTTTTTT.

This chain joins TRBV3-1 (or the pseudogene TRBV3-2) and TRBJ2-7; no clear D. V lost 7 bases and J lost 1, with 14 bases in between. This CDR3 is built from 14 residues. Germline CDR1 reads LGHDT; CDR2 reads YNNKEL (reference sequence). The CDR3 DNA reads TGTGCCAGCACCGAGGATCGGATGTCCTACGAGCAGTACGTC. Translating it yields CASTEDRMSYEQYV.

The chain links TRBV7-2 to TRBJ2-5; D call uncertain. V lost 0 bases to trimming and J lost 2 bases, with 10 bases between them. The germline V gene has CDR1 SGHTA and CDR2 FQGNSA. This CDR3 is built from 15 residues. CDR3 loop: CASSLAGQLQETQYF. CDR3 nucleotide sequence: TGTGCCAGCAGCTTAGCGGGTCAGCTTCAAGAGACCCAGTACTTC.

On this clone: Other DNA sequences in the sample encode the same CDR3. The CDR3 is CSVEEGGYTF. The CDR3 DNA reads as TGCAGCGTTGAAGAGGGTGGCTACACCTTC. V gene TRBV29-1 combines with J gene TRBJ1-2; D is unclear. V lost 0 bases and J 7 bases, leaving 3 bases between the germline ends. The germline CDR1 and CDR2 sequences are SQVTM and ANQGSEA. CDR3 length: 10 amino acids. Looking up the rest from reference TRBV29-1 and TRBJ1-2 gives the full variable domain: SAVISQKPSRDICQRGTSLTIQCQVDSQVTMMFWYRQQPGQSLTLIATANQGSEATYESGFVIDKFPISRPNLTFSTLTVSNMSPEDSSIYLCSVEEGGYTFGSGTRLTVV.

This clone was seen a handful of times. The genes are TRBV7-3 and TRBJ2-1, with D unclear. The germline V gene has CDR1 SGHTA and CDR2 FQGTGA. This CDR3 has 9 residues. Trimming removed 11 bases at V and 8 bases at J, with 7 bases between. Here the CDR3 reads CARRYEQFF. The CDR3 DNA follows: TGTGCCCGCCGATATGAGCAGTTCTTC.

The V gene is TRBV28, the J gene TRBJ2-7; D call uncertain. Germline loops: CDR1 MDHEN, CDR2 SYDVKM. The CDR3 has 11 residues. The V and J ends lost 5 bases and 7 bases respectively, with 9 bases between them. The CDR3 nucleotides are TGTGCCAGCAGTGGGCCGCTGGAGCAGTACTTC. Protein sequence: CASSGPLEQYF.

The chain links TRBV28 to TRBJ2-5; 12 nucleotides line up with TRBD2. Germline V gene data show CDR1 as MDHEN and CDR2 as SYDVKM. CDR3 length: 15 residues. V gave up 5 bases and J gave up 5 bases; unmatched junction bases: 6. Written as DNA, the CDR3 is TGTGCCAGCAGTCAGATTCTAGCGGGAGGGGAGACCCAGTACTTC. It yields the protein CASSQILAGGETQYF.

The chain is built from TRBV27 and TRBJ1-4; D is unresolved. The CDR3 extends over 14 amino acids. V was cut by 6 bases and J by 7 bases, with 15 bases left in between. The V gene's germline CDR1 is MNHEY and CDR2 SMNVEV (reference sequence). The CDR3 DNA reads as TGTGCCAGCAGAGAACACCACGAACGTGAAAAACTGTTTTTT. This codes for CASREHHEREKLFF.